This is a list of T cell receptor beta chains from one sample in a study of technical replicates of blood from a handful of donors. Sequencing was performed with immunoSEQ multiplex PCR; in TCRdb, only in-frame clones are kept and a portion is missing. The sample lists 50,000 to 70,000 clones; 91% were seen once. Sequenced material: PBMCs. The source of these receptors is a human donor in good health. Some clones in this sample may be carry-over from other donors' samples. The CDR3 runs from the conserved cysteine through the conserved F or W. The order of the fields is clone size, V gene, J gene, D gene, CDR3 DNA, CDR3 protein. The D gene is left open where the match is weak. Clone size is given for some rows only: seen once, a few or many times, or a class if the clone is expanded.

>NA|TRBV7-2|TRBJ2-4|TRBD2
TGTGCCAGCAGCCGGGGGGGGGTCGGCAAAAACATTCAGTACTTC
CASSRGGVGKNIQYF
>NA|TRBV9|TRBJ2-7|TRBD1
TGTGCCAGCAGCCTCCGGACAGGGTACGAGCAGTACTTC
CASSLRTGYEQYF
>NA|TRBV4-3|TRBJ2-1|TRBD2
TGCGCCAGCAGCCAAGATAGGGTCGGAGCGGGGGGCAATGAGCAGTTCTTC
CASSQDRVGAGGNEQFF
>NA|TRBV7-6|TRBJ2-7|NA
TGTGCCAGCAGCTTAGCCCCGGCAGCGGTCTACGAGCAGTACTTC
CASSLAPAAVYEQYF
>NA|TRBV4-2|TRBJ2-2|TRBD2
TGTGCCAGCAGCCTTAGCGGGCCCGGGGAGCTGTTTTTT
CASSLSGPGELFF
>NA|TRBV5-1|TRBJ2-7|NA
TGCGCCAGCAGCCGAGGGCACTCCTACGAGCAGTACTTC
CASSRGHSYEQYF
>NA|TRBV19|TRBJ2-7|NA
TGTGCCAGTAGTACGGGGGACCTCTCCTACGAGCAGTACTTC
CASSTGDLSYEQYF
>NA|TRBV27|TRBJ1-2|TRBD1
TGTGCCAGCAGTTGGGCTGGACAGGGCTATGGCTACACCTTC
CASSWAGQGYGYTF
>NA|TRBV5-1|TRBJ2-7|TRBD1
TGCGCCAGCAGCTTGGATGGGACAGGGAACTACGAGCAGTACTTC
CASSLDGTGNYEQYF
>NA|TRBV6-5|TRBJ2-7|NA
TGTGCCAGCAGTTACTACGCGGGTGGAGCCTACGAGCAGTACTTC
CASSYYAGGAYEQYF
>NA|TRBV9|TRBJ2-3|TRBD2
TGTGCCAGCAGCGTAGTTGGCGGGAGGACCACAGATACGCAGTATTTT
CASSVVGGRTTDTQYF
>NA|TRBV4-3|TRBJ1-4|TRBD1
TGCGCCAGCAGCCAACCCCGGACAGGGGGGGGAGAAAAACTGTTTTTT
CASSQPRTGGGEKLFF
>NA|TRBV19|TRBJ1-5|NA
TGTGCCAGTAGTATACAGGACAGTAATAGCAATCAGCCCCAGCATTTT
CASSIQDSNSNQPQHF
>once|TRBV5-1|TRBJ2-3|TRBD2
TGCGCCAGCAGCTTACCCCGAGCGGGGGGGCTCCCAGATACGCAGTATTTT
CASSLPRAGGLPDTQYF
>NA|TRBV2|TRBJ2-2|TRBD1
TGTGCCAGCAGATCTGGACAGGGCGGGGAGCTGTTTTTT
CASRSGQGGELFF
>NA|TRBV27|TRBJ1-2|NA
TGTGCCAGCAGTCCCACCAGGGGCAACTATGGCTACACCTTC
CASSPTRGNYGYTF
>NA|TRBV5-4|TRBJ2-1|NA
TGTGCCAGCAGAGACCGGAGGAGGTCCTACAATGAGCAGTTCTTC
CASRDRRRSYNEQFF
>once|TRBV5-1|TRBJ2-3|TRBD2
TGCGCCAGCAGCTTGACTAGCGCAGATACGCAGTATTTT
CASSLTSADTQYF
>NA|TRBV7-2|TRBJ1-2|NA
TGTGCCAGCAGCTTAGCGGAGGGGCAGCTTGGCTACACCTTC
CASSLAEGQLGYTF
>NA|TRBV7-2|TRBJ1-1|NA
TGTGCCAGCAGCTTCTTGGGGTCGGGGATGACTGAAGCTTTCTTT
CASSFLGSGMTEAFF
>NA|TRBV5-1|TRBJ1-4|TRBD1
TGCGCCAGCAGCGCTGGACAGGCGCTAGGGGGGGAAAAACTGTTTTTT
CASSAGQALGGEKLFF
>NA|TRBV11-3|TRBJ2-7|TRBD1
TGTGCCAGCAGTCAACAGGGGAACTACGAGCAGTACTTC
CASSQQGNYEQYF
>once|TRBV13|TRBJ1-1|NA
TGTGCCAGCAGCACTGGACAGCCGAACACTGAAGCTTTCTTT
CASSTGQPNTEAFF
>once|TRBV12-5|TRBJ2-5|NA
TGTGCTAGTGGTCTGCAAGAGACCCAGTACTTC
CASGLQETQYF
>NA|TRBV7-9|TRBJ2-7|NA
TGTGCCAGCAGCCCTGCTAGGTGGCAGGTGGGGAGCACCTACGAGCAGTACTTC
CASSPARWQVGSTYEQYF
>NA|TRBV6-5|TRBJ2-7|NA
TGTGCCAGCAGCCCCTTGGGGGGCGAGCAGTACTTC
CASSPLGGEQYF
>once|TRBV6-4|TRBJ2-5|TRBD1
TGTGCCAGCAGTGACTCGGGACAGTTCCAAGAGACCCAGTACTTC
CASSDSGQFQETQYF
>NA|TRBV27|TRBJ2-5|TRBD1
TGTGCCAGCAGTATGGGGACAGCGAAGGTGGAGACCCAGTACTTC
CASSMGTAKVETQYF
>NA|TRBV15|TRBJ2-5|NA
TGTGCCACCAGCGGGGGACTAGGGGGCGAGACCCAGTACTTC
CATSGGLGGETQYF
>NA|TRBV9|TRBJ2-2|NA
TGTGCCAGCAGCGTAATAGGAGCGGTGAACACCGGGGAGCTGTTTTTT
CASSVIGAVNTGELFF
>NA|TRBV7-9|TRBJ2-4|NA
TGTGCCAGCAGCTTAGAATCGGGAGTTGGCATTCAGTACTTC
CASSLESGVGIQYF
>NA|TRBV4-3|TRBJ2-3|TRBD2
TGCGCCAGCAGCACAGCGGGGAAGCTAGATACGCAGTATTTT
CASSTAGKLDTQYF
>NA|TRBV30|TRBJ2-7|NA
TGTGCCTGGAGTGTAGGCTTGGCCGGGGAGCAGTACTTC
CAWSVGLAGEQYF
>NA|TRBV7-9|TRBJ2-5|TRBD2
TGTGCCAGCAGCCCGGGGGGGGAAGAGACCCAGTACTTC
CASSPGGEETQYF
>NA|TRBV7-9|TRBJ1-1|TRBD1
TGTGCCAGCAGTAGCAGCAGGGGGCCGATCACTGAAGCTTTCTTT
CASSSSRGPITEAFF
>NA|TRBV5-4|TRBJ2-3|NA
TGTGCCAGCAGTTTGACTCTTGATACGCAGTATTTT
CASSLTLDTQYF
>NA|TRBV2|TRBJ2-7|TRBD2
TGTGCCAGCACTAAGGAAGGGACTAGCGGGGGATCTCTCTACGAGCAGTACTTC
CASTKEGTSGGSLYEQYF
>NA|TRBV4-1|TRBJ2-1|TRBD1
TGCGCCAGCAGCCAAGATATACAGGGGGCTCGGAATGAGCAGTTCTTC
CASSQDIQGARNEQFF
>NA|TRBV6-6|TRBJ2-3|TRBD1
TGTGCCAGCAGTCCAGGGACAGGGGGCTTGGATACGCAGTATTTT
CASSPGTGGLDTQYF
>once|TRBV4-3|TRBJ2-2|NA
TGCGCCAGCAGCCAAGATCGAGCGGGCTTGATCACCGGGGAGCTGTTTTTT
CASSQDRAGLITGELFF
>NA|TRBV10-3|TRBJ2-3|TRBD1
TGTGCCATCAGCGGGACAGGGAGCCTTAGCACAGATACGCAGTATTTT
CAISGTGSLSTDTQYF
>NA|TRBV2|TRBJ2-7|TRBD2
TGTGCCAGCAGATTAGCGGGGGGTTCAAACGAGCAGTACTTC
CASRLAGGSNEQYF
>NA|TRBV11-3|TRBJ2-4|TRBD1
TGTGCCAGCAGCTTCACCGGGACAGGGGGCGAGGGGGCCAAAAACATTCAGTACTTC
CASSFTGTGGEGAKNIQYF
>NA|TRBV7-2|TRBJ2-7|TRBD2
TGTGCCAGCAGCGGAACTAGCGGCTCCTACGAGCAGTACTTC
CASSGTSGSYEQYF
>NA|TRBV5-4|TRBJ2-1|NA
TGTGCCAGCAGCCCGGACTACGTATCCTACAATGAGCAGTTCTTC
CASSPDYVSYNEQFF
>NA|TRBV5-1|TRBJ1-2|TRBD1
TGCGCCAGCAGCTTGGACCAGGGACAGACCATTAACTATGGCTACACCTTC
CASSLDQGQTINYGYTF
>once|TRBV11-1|TRBJ2-3|NA
TGTGCCAGCAGCCCCCCTTCCGGTACGCAGTATTTT
CASSPPSGTQYF
>NA|TRBV7-6|TRBJ2-2|TRBD1
TGTGCCAGCAGCTTCGCAGGGACAGGGGCGGATAGGACCGGGGAGCTGTTTTTT
CASSFAGTGADRTGELFF
>once|TRBV19|TRBJ1-3|NA
TGTGCCAGTAGCCTCCGTGGAAACACCATATATTTT
CASSLRGNTIYF
>NA|TRBV11-2|TRBJ2-7|NA
TGTGCCAGCAGCTTACGGGACACCTACGAGCAGTACTTC
CASSLRDTYEQYF
>NA|TRBV5-4|TRBJ2-2|NA
TGTGCCAGCAGCTTGGACTCTTACACCGGGGAGCTGTTTTTT
CASSLDSYTGELFF
>NA|TRBV9|TRBJ2-1|NA
TGTGCCAGCAGCGTAGATAGCGTTGGGTACAATGAGCAGTTCTTC
CASSVDSVGYNEQFF
>NA|TRBV4-3|TRBJ2-7|NA
TGCGCCAGCAGCCAAGCCTCGGAGCCATCCTACGAGCAGTACTTC
CASSQASEPSYEQYF